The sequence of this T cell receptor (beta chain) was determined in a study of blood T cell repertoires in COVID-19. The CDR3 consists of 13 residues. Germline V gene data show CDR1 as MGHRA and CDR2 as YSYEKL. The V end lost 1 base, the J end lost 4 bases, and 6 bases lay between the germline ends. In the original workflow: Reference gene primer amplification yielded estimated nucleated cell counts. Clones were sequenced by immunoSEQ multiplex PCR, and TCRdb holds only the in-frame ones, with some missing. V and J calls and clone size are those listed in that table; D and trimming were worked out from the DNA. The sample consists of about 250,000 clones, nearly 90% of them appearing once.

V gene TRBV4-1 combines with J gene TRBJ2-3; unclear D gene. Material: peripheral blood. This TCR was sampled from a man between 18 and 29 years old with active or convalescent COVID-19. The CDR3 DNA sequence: TGCGCCAGCAGCCAAGCTAGTGCAGATACGCAGTATTTT. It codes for CASSQASADTQYF.